One sample yielded the 19 T cell receptor beta chains listed below, sequenced in a study of T-cell reconstitution after alpha-beta-depleted transplantation in children. The TCRbeta library was prepared with unique molecular identifiers. TCRdb redid the calling of the PCR reads with MiXCR, one entry per CDR3 protein. The sample holds a few hundred thousand distinct CDR3 sequences; 10% to 15% are singletons and the top ten take 2% to 2.5%. The material was PBMCs, mostly from graft donor cells, obtained 360 days after TCRalphabeta/CD19-depleted stem cell transplant. All receptors come from a male patient under 18 who had a stem cell transplant for acute myeloid leukemia, so the T cells may come from the graft donor.

This rearrangement joins TRBV11-1 to TRBJ2-1; 11 nucleotides line up with TRBD2. Germline V gives CDR1 SGHAT, CDR2 FQDESV (reference sequence). CDR3 length: 15 amino acids. Unmatched junction bases numbered 4, after V lost 4 bases and J lost 5 bases. The CDR3 sequence is CASSSLAGENNEQFF. CDR3 nucleotide sequence: TGTGCCAGCAGCTCACTAGCGGGAGAGAACAATGAGCAGTTCTTC.

In its sample, this clonotype was seen many times. Here the CDR3 DNA reads TGCAGTGCGGAGATCGGACTAGCTCTCTACAATGAGCAGTTCTTC. Its protein product is CSAEIGLALYNEQFF. This chain links TRBV20-1 with TRBJ2-1; 8 bases are a match to TRBD2. CDR3 length: 15 amino acids. Trimming cost V 6 bases and J 3 bases; bases outside gene matches: 10. Germline-derived CDR1 and CDR2 are DFQATT and SNEGSKA (reference sequence).

There are a few counts of this clonotype. The chain carries TRBV12-3 or TRBV12-4 and TRBJ2-1; D remains unclear. The CDR3 loop spans 11 amino acids. V was trimmed by 1 base and J by 12 bases, leaving 7 bases between them. In DNA form, the CDR3 reads TGTGCCAGCAGTTTAGTGCAGTTGCAGTTCTTC. Translation gives CASSLVQLQFF.

In this sample, this clonotype turned up a few times. This rearrangement joins TRBV6-1 to TRBJ2-2; 12 nucleotides match TRBD2. The trim removed 7 bases at V and 4 bases at J, leaving 13 bases unmatched. This CDR3 has 18 amino acids. The germline V gene encodes CDR1 MNHNS and CDR2 SASEGT. In DNA form, the CDR3 reads TGTGCCAGCACTCTGCTAGCGGGAGGGCCGAAAGGCACCGGGGAGCTGTTTTTT. It codes for CASTLLAGGPKGTGELFF.

This clonotype appeared a few times. The rearrangement uses TRBV6-5 and TRBJ1-2, with D perhaps TRBD1 (5 bases). V was clipped by 4 bases and J by 4 bases, with 19 bases between them. The CDR3 runs 16 residues. The germline V gene encodes CDR1 MNHEY and CDR2 SVGAGI. In DNA form, the CDR3 reads TGTGCCAGCAGTTTTGGGGGTAACCAGGGATCCTATGGCTACACCTTC. The encoded protein is CASSFGGNQGSYGYTF.

In its sample, this clonotype was seen a few times. The V and J genes are TRBV7-2 and TRBJ2-7; D is perhaps TRBD1 or TRBD2 (5 bases each). Per the germline V gene, CDR1 is SGHTA and CDR2 is FQGNSA. V lost 3 bases to trimming and J lost 6 bases, with 12 bases between them. The CDR3 totals 13 residues. In DNA, the CDR3 is TGTGCCAGCAGCTTTCTGGGGGAAGGCGAGCAGTACTTC. Translation gives CASSFLGEGEQYF.

A few counts support this clonotype. J is TRBJ2-5 and V is TRBV24-1; TRBD2 might be the D (7 bases). Looked up from germline, CDR1 is KGHDR and CDR2 is SFDVKD. V lost 2 bases and J 4 bases, leaving 16 bases between the germline ends. The CDR3 totals 16 residues. The CDR3 DNA is TGTGCCACCAGTGATTCCCTAGGGGGGGTCGGAGAGACCCAGTACTTC. This codes for CATSDSLGGVGETQYF.

The chain is built from TRBV27 and TRBJ2-1; 8 positions agree with TRBD1. The CDR3 contains 15 residues. CDR1 and CDR2 (germline): MNHEY, SMNVEV (reference sequence). V gave up 5 bases and J gave up 1 base; unmatched junction bases: 4. Written as DNA, the CDR3 is TGTGCCAGCAGTCTGCACAGGGGGTCCTACAATGAGCAGTTCTTC. The encoded protein is CASSLHRGSYNEQFF.

This clonotype was counted between two and nine times. The chain combines TRBV18 with TRBJ2-7; D is perhaps TRBD2 (5 bases). Germline V gives CDR1 KGHSH, CDR2 LQKENI. The CDR3 runs 16 residues. V lost 4 bases and J 0 bases, leaving 16 bases between the germline ends. The CDR3 sequence: CASSLTMDSRSYEQYF. The DNA of the CDR3 is TGTGCCAGCTCACTGACTATGGACTCCCGCTCCTACGAGCAGTACTTC.

This clonotype has only a few counts. The chain joins TRBV20-1 to TRBJ2-7, with D possibly being TRBD1 or TRBD2 (6 bases each). CDR3 length: 15 residues. Trimming took 6 bases from V and 5 from J, leaving 23 bases between them. In germline, CDR1 is DFQATT, CDR2 SNEGSKA (reference sequence). Here the CDR3 reads CSAQKGGPPRNEQYF. The CDR3 nucleotides read TGCAGTGCCCAAAAGGGGGGACCCCCGCGGAACGAGCAGTACTTC.

The chain carries TRBV19 and TRBJ2-1; D not resolved. This CDR3 region has 15 residues. V lost 6 bases to trimming and J lost 4 bases, with 16 bases between them. Germline CDR1 reads LNHDA; CDR2 reads SQIVND (reference sequence). The CDR3 is CASRAGWAPYNEQFF. The CDR3 DNA is TGTGCCAGTAGGGCCGGGTGGGCCCCTTACAATGAGCAGTTCTTC.

V usage is TRBV6-5 and J usage is TRBJ1-1, with 7 bases matching TRBD1. Losses at the gene ends were 4 bases for V and 2 bases for J; bases not matched to a gene: 10. Germline CDR1 and CDR2: MNHEY and SVGAGI. The CDR3 runs to 16 residues. CDR3: CASSFIRTGGNTEAFF. CDR3 nucleotides: TGTGCCAGCAGTTTCATCAGGACAGGCGGCAACACTGAAGCTTTCTTT.

This clonotype was seen ten or more times. V usage is TRBV6-1 and J usage is TRBJ2-5; tentative D call: TRBD1 (6 bases). Per germline, CDR1 MNHNS and CDR2 SASEGT. The V gene lost 5 bases and the J gene lost 4 bases, with 14 bases spanning the gap. CDR3 size: 14 residues. The CDR3 nucleotides read TGTGCCAGCAGTAAGCCAGGGGTTCCAGAGACCCAGTACTTC. It yields the protein CASSKPGVPETQYF.

This clonotype was seen many times. V is TRBV20-1 and J is TRBJ2-1; perhaps TRBD2 as D (6 bases). The germline CDR1 and CDR2 sequences are DFQATT and SNEGSKA (reference sequence). The V end was cut by 0 bases, the J end by 0 bases, with 12 bases between. This CDR3 is 16 amino acids long. The CDR3 DNA reads as TGCAGTGCTAGAGATCCCGCGGGACCCTCCTACAATGAGCAGTTCTTC. Amino acid sequence: CSARDPAGPSYNEQFF.

Ten or more counts support this clonotype. The chain recombines TRBV4-3 with TRBJ1-1; D uncertain. The V gene lost 4 bases and the J gene lost 7 bases, with 10 bases spanning the gap. Germline values: CDR1 LGHNA, CDR2 YSLEER. The CDR3 sequence is 12 residues long. CDR3 coding DNA: TGCGCCAGCAGCCGGGGAACTGTTGAAGCTTTCTTT. Amino acids: CASSRGTVEAFF.

The chain carries TRBV7-9 and TRBJ1-2; D is perhaps TRBD1 (6 bases). Trimming stripped 5 bases from V and 6 bases from J, with 13 bases between. The CDR3 loop spans 13 amino acids. Germline V gene lookup returns CDR1 SEHNR and CDR2 FQNEAQ (reference sequence). In DNA form, the CDR3 reads TGTGCCAGCAGCGCCACAAACAGGGATGGCTACACCTTC. Translation: CASSATNRDGYTF.

This clonotype was recorded a few times. The rearrangement joins TRBV10-2 to TRBJ2-7, with TRBD2 matching 7 bases. CDR3 length: 13 amino acids. V lost 8 bases to trimming and J lost 1 base; unmatched junction nucleotides: 5. From germline, CDR1 is WSHSY and CDR2 SAAADI. The CDR3 is CASCRDYSYEQYF. CDR3 DNA: TGCGCCAGCTGCCGGGACTATTCCTACGAGCAGTACTTC.

This clonotype showed up many times. This chain joins TRBV14 and TRBJ1-1; weak D call: TRBD1 (5 bases). Trimming cost V 4 bases and J 6 bases, with 12 bases left between them. The CDR3 runs 13 residues. Germline assignment: CDR1 SGHDN and CDR2 FVKESK. CDR3 in DNA: TGTGCCAGCAGCCTATTTCAGGGTTCTGAAGCTTTCTTT. Translating it yields CASSLFQGSEAFF.

In its sample, this clonotype was seen a few times. The chain couples TRBV20-1 to TRBJ2-3; possibly TRBD2 for D (7 bases). CDR3 length equals 14 residues. In germline, CDR1 is DFQATT, CDR2 SNEGSKA (reference sequence). V was shortened by 6 bases and J by 4 bases, with 17 bases between the two germline ends. CDR3 in DNA: TGCAGTGCCCCGGAAGGGGGAGGGCCAGATACGCAGTATTTT. Protein sequence: CSAPEGGGPDTQYF.